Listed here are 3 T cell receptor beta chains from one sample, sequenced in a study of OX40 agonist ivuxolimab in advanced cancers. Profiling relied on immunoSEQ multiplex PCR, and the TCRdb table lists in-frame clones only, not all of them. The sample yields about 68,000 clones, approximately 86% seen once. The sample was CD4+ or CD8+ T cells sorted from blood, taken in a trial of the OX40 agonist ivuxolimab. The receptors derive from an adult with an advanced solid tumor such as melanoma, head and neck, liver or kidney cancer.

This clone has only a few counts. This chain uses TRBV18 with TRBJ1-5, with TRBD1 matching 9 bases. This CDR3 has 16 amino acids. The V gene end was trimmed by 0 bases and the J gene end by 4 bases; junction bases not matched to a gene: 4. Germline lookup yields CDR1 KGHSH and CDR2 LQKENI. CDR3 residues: CASSPPGTGRNQPQHF. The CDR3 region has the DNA TGTGCCAGCTCACCACCAGGGACAGGGAGAAATCAGCCCCAGCATTTT.

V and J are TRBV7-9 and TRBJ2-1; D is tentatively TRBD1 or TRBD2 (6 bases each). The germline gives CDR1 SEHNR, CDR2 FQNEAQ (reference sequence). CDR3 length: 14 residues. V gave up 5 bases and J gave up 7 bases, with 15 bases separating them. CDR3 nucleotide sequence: TGTGCCAGCAGCCCTGGGGGGCCTAAGAATGAGCAGTTCTTC. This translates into CASSPGGPKNEQFF.

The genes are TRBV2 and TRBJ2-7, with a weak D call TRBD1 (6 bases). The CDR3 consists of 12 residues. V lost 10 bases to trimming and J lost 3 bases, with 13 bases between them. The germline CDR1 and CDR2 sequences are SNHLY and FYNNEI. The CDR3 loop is CATGTLSYEQYF. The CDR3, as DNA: TGTGCCACCGGGACATTGAGCTACGAGCAGTACTTC.